Presented here are 21 T cell receptor beta chains from one specimen sequenced in a study of regulatory T cells in long-lasting Graves disease. HTBI primers from iRepertoire and Arm-PCR of CDR3 regions yielded the TCR beta libraries. TCRdb redid the calling of the multiplex PCR reads with MiXCR, one entry per CDR3 protein. The table lists around 420,000 distinct CDR3 sequences, about 15% of them singletons. Specified time point: newly diagnosed GD, antithyroid drugs for less than 3 months. The TCR library was made from RNA that had been extracted from PBMCs in TRIzol. These same data were also listed under a study on T cells in Graves' hyperthyroidism and ophthalmopathy.

The specimen comprised peripheral blood mononuclear cells (PBMCs), sampled at new diagnosis, from a patient treated with antithyroid drugs. All receptors derive from a middle-aged woman with Graves disease.

This clonotype came up many times. V gene TRBV6-1 combines with J gene TRBJ1-2, with D perhaps matching TRBD1 (5 bases). This CDR3 has 15 residues. The germline gives CDR1 MNHNS, CDR2 SASEGT. Deletions cut 6 bases from V and 1 base from J, with 15 bases between. This chain's CDR3 is CASRITGYDNYGYTF. DNA of the CDR3: TGTGCCAGCAGGATAACAGGATACGATAACTATGGCTACACCTTC.

This clonotype has ten or more counts. The rearrangement joins TRBV6-1 to TRBJ2-7; 13 nucleotides line up with TRBD2. Germline CDR1 is MNHNS and CDR2 is SASEGT. After removal of 9 bases from V and 7 bases from J, the junction contained 6 bases not matched to a gene. The CDR3 spans 13 residues. The CDR3 reads CASTGTSGVEQYF. The CDR3, as DNA: TGTGCCAGTACCGGGACTAGCGGGGTGGAGCAGTACTTC.

This clonotype was picked up many times. This sequence joins TRBV5-1 and TRBJ2-3, with TRBD1 matching 7 bases. The CDR3 contains 16 residues. The V segment lost 7 bases and the J segment 4 bases; nucleotides outside the gene matches: 15. Germline CDR1 and CDR2: SGHRS and YFSETQ. CDR3 sequence: CASSAAGTDPADTQYF. In nucleotides, the CDR3 is TGCGCCAGCTCTGCCGCCGGGACAGATCCAGCAGATACGCAGTATTTT.

This clonotype was observed many times. The CDR3 loop reads CATSRDYATFGISPTDTQYF. DNA for the CDR3: TGTGCCACCAGCAGAGATTACGCGACTTTCGGGATTTCCCCCACAGATACGCAGTATTTT. This chain connects TRBV15 to TRBJ2-3, with D possibly TRBD2 on 5 matching bases. From germline, CDR1 is LNHNV and CDR2 YYDKDF (reference sequence). This CDR3 region has 20 residues. V shed 0 bases and J shed 2 bases, with 24 bases lying between them. The entire variable domain, with the rest obtained from reference TRBV15 and TRBJ2-3, is as follows: DAMVIQNPRYQVTQFGKPVTLSCSQTLNHNVMYWYQQKSSQAPKLLFHYYDKDFNNEADTPDNFQSRRPNTSFCFLDIRSPGLGDTAMYLCATSRDYATFGISPTDTQYFGPGTRLTVL.

The table lists this clonotype with a few counts. V is TRBV29-1 and J is TRBJ2-1, with a weak D call TRBD2 (6 bases). The ends were cut back, 7 bases at V and 9 bases at J, with 16 bases in the middle. The germline V gene has CDR1 SQVTM and CDR2 ANQGSEA. The CDR3 has 12 residues. The CDR3 nucleotides read TGCAGCGACGAAGAGTGGGGAGGTGAGCAGTTCTTC. It encodes CSDEEWGGEQFF.

In this sample, this clonotype turned up many times. The rearrangement joins TRBV12-3 or TRBV12-4 to TRBJ2-1; no clear D. Trimming left V 7 bases short and J 8 bases short, with 12 bases between. The CDR3 spans 12 residues. For the CDR3, the DNA is TGTGCCAGCACTAGGTCGACGCATGAGCAGTTCTTC. It yields the protein CASTRSTHEQFF.

This clonotype was seen at least ten times. The chain employs TRBV12-3 or TRBV12-4 and TRBJ2-5, with a tentative D call TRBD2 (6 bases). V lost 3 bases to trimming and J lost 5 bases, with 10 bases between them. This CDR3 contains 13 residues. The CDR3 nucleotides read TGTGCCAGCAGTTTTTGGGGGGAGGAGACCCAGTACTTC. This codes for CASSFWGEETQYF.

In this sample, this clonotype turned up many times. This chain connects TRBV5-1 to TRBJ2-2, with 7 bases lining up with TRBD1. CDR3 size: 17 residues. Trimming at V came to 0 bases and at J to 2 bases, leaving 7 bases not matched to a gene. Germline V gene lookup returns CDR1 SGHRS and CDR2 YFSETQ. The CDR3 here is CASSLDVGTVNTGELFF. For the CDR3, the DNA is TGCGCCAGCAGCTTGGATGTCGGGACAGTAAACACCGGGGAGCTGTTTTTT.

This clonotype was recorded a few times. J is TRBJ2-7 and V is TRBV19, with TRBD1 as a possible D gene (6 bases). This CDR3 is built from 15 residues. Germline lookup yields CDR1 LNHDA and CDR2 SQIVND (reference sequence). V lost 5 bases and J lost 2, with 16 bases in between. CDR3 bases: TGTGCCAGTAGTGCCCGGGACACATTCACCTACGAGCAGTACTTC. This gives the protein CASSARDTFTYEQYF.

The chain couples TRBV27 to TRBJ2-7, with D unresolved. V was pared by 4 bases and J by 2 bases, with 15 bases between. The CDR3 covers 15 residues. In germline, CDR1 is MNHEY, CDR2 SMNVEV (reference sequence). Here the CDR3 reads CASSSEGRITYEQYF. The CDR3 DNA reads as TGTGCCAGCAGTTCCGAAGGTAGGATAACCTACGAGCAGTACTTC.

The genes are TRBV30 and TRBJ2-5; no firm D call. Deletions cut 0 bases from V and 3 bases from J, with 5 bases between. Germline values: CDR1 GTSNPN, CDR2 SVGIG (reference sequence). The CDR3 length is 12 residues. Written as DNA, the CDR3 is TGTGCCTGGAGTGTAACAGAAGAGACCCAGTACTTC. It is translated as CAWSVTEETQYF. Variable domain in full (rest from reference TRBV30 and TRBJ2-5): SQTIHQWPATLVQPVGSPLSLECTVEGTSNPNLYWYRQAAGRGLQLLFYSVGIGQISSEVPQNLSASRPQDRQFILSSKKLLLSDSGFYLCAWSVTEETQYFGPGTRLLVL.

The chain joins TRBV19 to TRBJ1-1; 7 positions match TRBD1. The CDR3 is 13 residues long. V gave up 1 base and J gave up 5 bases; unmatched junction bases: 1. The germline CDR1 and CDR2 sequences are LNHDA and SQIVND (reference sequence). DNA of the CDR3: TGTGCCAGTAGTATAGGGACAGGTACTGAAGCTTTCTTT. It is translated as CASSIGTGTEAFF.

The table lists this clonotype with many counts. V gene TRBV11-2 combines with J gene TRBJ2-3; D may match TRBD1 or TRBD2 (6 bases each). The germline V gene has CDR1 SGHAT and CDR2 FQNNGV. The CDR3 totals 14 residues. V gave up 0 bases and J gave up 7 bases, with 11 bases separating them. The CDR3 DNA is TGTGCCAGCAGCTTAGAGCCGGGGGCGAATACGCAGTATTTT. The encoded protein is CASSLEPGANTQYF.

This clonotype has just a few counts. This chain uses TRBV3-1 with TRBJ2-7; D possibly corresponds to TRBD1 (6 bases). This CDR3 is built from 17 residues. Germline CDR1 reads LGHDT; CDR2 reads YNNKEL (reference sequence). Deletions cut 6 bases from V and 0 bases from J, with 21 bases between. As DNA, the CDR3 is TGTGCCAGCAGTCCCTACCCGACAGGAGTCAGCTCCTACGAGCAGTACTTC. This codes for CASSPYPTGVSSYEQYF.

This clonotype was observed many times. The rearrangement uses TRBV6-5 and TRBJ2-5, with TRBD1 matching 9 bases. V was pared by 2 bases and J by 2 bases, with 6 bases of the junction left unmatched. The CDR3 loop spans 16 amino acids. Germline CDR1 and CDR2: MNHEY and SVGAGI. CDR3 coding DNA: TGTGCCAGCAGTTACGACAGGGGGACTCTACAAGAGACCCAGTACTTC. Protein: CASSYDRGTLQETQYF.

A few counts support this clonotype. The V and J genes are TRBV11-3 and TRBJ1-2; perhaps TRBD1 as D (6 bases). This CDR3 comprises 14 residues. Germline V gene sequence: CDR1 SGHNT, CDR2 YENEEA. Trimming pared 5 bases from V and 5 bases from J, leaving 15 bases between. The CDR3 protein is CASSPGQRIYGYTF. The CDR3 region has the DNA TGTGCCAGCAGCCCCGGACAGAGAATATATGGCTACACCTTC.

This clonotype was seen a handful of times. The chain links TRBV12-3 or TRBV12-4 to TRBJ2-1, with 7 bases aligning to TRBD2. The length of the CDR3 is 15 residues. J lost 11 bases, V lost 5 bases, and 15 bases had no gene match. The CDR3 is CASSDRAGVGTKQFF. Here the CDR3 DNA reads TGTGCCAGCAGTGATCGGGCGGGAGTAGGCACTAAGCAGTTCTTC.

With regard to this clonotype: A read error is possible here, since a much larger clone lies one base away. The V and J genes are TRBV7-2 and TRBJ1-2, with D perhaps TRBD1 (6 bases). Germline V CDR1 and CDR2: SGHTA, FQGNSA. This CDR3 comprises 14 residues. The CDR3 is CASSVPGTTNGCTF. The CDR3 DNA reads as TGTGCCAGCAGCGTTCCCGGGACAACAAATGGCTGCACCTTC.

Concerning this clonotype itself: Possible read error: a much larger clone is one base away. The CDR3 reads CASSLDFRGLSSCEQYF. In nucleotides, the CDR3 is TGTGCCAGCAGCTTAGACTTTAGGGGACTTAGCTCCTGCGAGCAGTACTTC. V gene TRBV7-9 combines with J gene TRBJ2-7, with TRBD2 as a possible D gene (6 bases). This CDR3 has 17 amino acids. Germline CDR1 is SEHNR and CDR2 is FQNEAQ (reference sequence).

For this clonotype: A much larger clone lies a single base off, so this may be a read error. The J gene is TRBJ2-3, the V gene TRBV7-9, with 10 positions matching TRBD2. The V and J ends lost 5 bases and 4 bases, in that order; junction bases with no gene match: 9. The germline V gene encodes CDR1 SEHNR and CDR2 FQNEAQ (reference sequence). This CDR3 region has 16 residues. The CDR3 DNA sequence: TGTGCCAGCAGCCTCCCAACTAGCGGGATCGCAGATACGCAGTATTTT. Amino acids: CASSLPTSGIADTQYF.

On this clonotype itself: A read error may produce the germline difference seen at one junction end. The chain links TRBV5-1 to TRBJ2-5; 7 bases are a match to TRBD2. CDR3 length: 15 residues. Per germline, CDR1 SGHRS and CDR2 YFSETQ. CDR3 residues: CASRSDAGTTETQYF. The DNA of the CDR3 is TGTGCCAGCAGATCGGATGCCGGGACTACCGAGACCCAGTACTTC.